This TCR beta chain was profiled in a study of cytomegalovirus exposure and HLA in healthy donors. Germline CDR1 SGHRS, CDR2 YFSETQ. This CDR3 is built from 15 residues. V lost 9 bases to trimming and J lost 2 bases; unmatched junction nucleotides: 9. This clone has more than one count but fewer than ten. The antigen remains unidentified. Whole-study results and caveats: Associated with cytomegalovirus, according to the listing, were fewer than 200 TCR beta chains. V- and J-gene trimming of TCR beta was linked (in a later analysis) to a missense DCLRE1C variant. Sequencing depth roughly uniform across donors was assumed in presence/absence analyses.

The PCR used 60 Vbeta and 13 Jbeta primers. TCRdb's table, derived via immunoSEQ multiplex PCR, lists solely in-frame clones and lacks some. The sample contains about 180,000 clones, over 65% of which appear only once. The sequenced material came from PBMCs. This receptor was taken from an older woman in good health and CMV-seropositive. J is TRBJ1-1 and V is TRBV5-1; 11 nucleotides align to TRBD1. CDR3 DNA sequence: TGCGCCACGCACCGGGACAGGGGGGATAACACTGAAGCTTTCTTT. Encoded protein: CATHRDRGDNTEAFF.